Listed here are 17 T cell receptor beta chains from one sample, sequenced in a study of blood T cell repertoires in COVID-19. Here immunoSEQ multiplex PCR was the method, and the copy in TCRdb shows in-frame clones only, minus some. The sample shows tens of thousands of clones, roughly four fifths of them seen only once. Sequenced input: peripheral blood. Receptor source: a human donor with acute or convalescent COVID-19. The donor label of this sample is uncertain.

CDR3 DNA: TGTGCCAGCAGCCGGACTAGCGAGTCCTCCTACAATGAGCAGTTCTTC. Protein: CASSRTSESSYNEQFF. The V gene is TRBV7-6, the J gene TRBJ2-1, with 9 bases identical to TRBD2. The CDR3 runs to 16 residues. The ends lost 5 bases at V and 0 bases at J; junction bases unmatched: 5. Germline V lookup: CDR1 SGHVS, CDR2 FNYEAQ. Drawing the rest from reference TRBV7-6 and TRBJ2-1, the complete variable domain is GAGVSQSPRYKVTKRGQDVALRCDPISGHVSLYWYRQALGQGPEFLTYFNYEAQQDKSGLPNDRFSAERPEGSISTLTIQRTEQRDSAMYRCASSRTSESSYNEQFFGPGTRLTVL.

The genes are TRBV18 and TRBJ1-5; perhaps TRBD1 as D (5 bases). Trimming removed 2 bases at V and 4 bases at J, with 6 bases between. Germline V CDR1 and CDR2: KGHSH, LQKENI. The CDR3 consists of 13 residues. As DNA, the CDR3 is TGTGCCAGCTCACCAAAGGGGAATCAGCCCCAGCATTTT. It translates to CASSPKGNQPQHF.

The rearrangement links TRBV27 to TRBJ2-5, with 7 bases that match TRBD1. This CDR3 comprises 15 residues. CDR1 is MNHEY and CDR2 is SMNVEV in the germline V gene (reference sequence). V dropped 6 bases and J dropped 5; count of bases not matched to a gene: 12. The CDR3 DNA is TGTGCCAGCAGGCCACTCGGACAGGTCTGGGAGACCCAGTACTTC. Encoded protein: CASRPLGQVWETQYF.

V gene TRBV7-2 combines with J gene TRBJ1-6; D gene ambiguous. The CDR3 contains 14 residues. Germline V CDR1 and CDR2: SGHTA, FQGNSA. Trimming took 2 bases from V and 9 from J, leaving 11 bases between them. The CDR3 region is CASSLIIGGSPLHF. As DNA, the CDR3 is TGTGCCAGCAGCTTAATCATAGGAGGTTCACCCCTCCACTTT.

V is TRBV5-4 and J is TRBJ2-7; TRBD1 matches at 9 bases. CDR1 and CDR2 (germline): SGHNT, YYREEE (reference sequence). CDR3 length: 15 amino acids. V lost 5 bases to trimming and J lost 5 bases; unmatched junction nucleotides: 11. CDR3 nucleotides: TGTGCCAGCAGTTTCAGCAGGACAGGGGTGGACGAGCAGTACTTC. It specifies CASSFSRTGVDEQYF.

This chain connects TRBV7-3 to TRBJ1-1, with a weak D call TRBD1 (5 bases). CDR3 length equals 14 residues. The ends were cut back, 4 bases at V and 5 bases at J, with 14 bases in the middle. Germline CDR1 reads SGHTA; CDR2 reads FQGTGA. The CDR3 nucleotides read TGTGCCAGCAGCTCCCGCGCTAGGGGAACTGAAGCTTTCTTT. Encoded protein: CASSSRARGTEAFF. The full variable domain, in which reference TRBV7-3 and TRBJ1-1 provide the parts outside the CDR3, is GAGVSQTPSNKVTEKGKYVELRCDPISGHTALYWYRQSLGQGPEFLIYFQGTGAADDSGLPNDRFFAVRPEGSVSTLKIQRTERGDSAVYLCASSSRARGTEAFFGQGTRLTVV.

This clone was observed a few times. The V gene is TRBV5-1, the J gene TRBJ1-1; 11 positions agree with TRBD1. V gave up 0 bases and J gave up 4 bases; unmatched junction bases: 2. The V gene's germline CDR1 is SGHRS and CDR2 YFSETQ. This CDR3 has 15 amino acids. Here the CDR3 reads CASSLGGTGGTEAFF. The CDR3 region has the DNA TGCGCCAGCAGCTTGGGCGGGACAGGGGGCACTGAAGCTTTCTTT.

This clone appeared once. This chain joins TRBV2 and TRBJ1-2, with unresolved D. CDR1 is SNHLY and CDR2 is FYNNEI in the germline V gene. The CDR3 runs to 13 residues. V was shortened by 4 bases and J by 4 bases, with 10 bases between the two germline ends. The CDR3 coding sequence is TGTGCCAGCAGTGTGCGCGCCCGCTATGGCTACACCTTC. Its translation: CASSVRARYGYTF.

This rearrangement joins TRBV11-2 to TRBJ1-1; maybe TRBD1 (6 bases). From germline, CDR1 is SGHAT and CDR2 FQNNGV. Deletions cut 3 bases from V and 1 base from J, with 24 bases between. The CDR3 spans 19 residues. For the CDR3, the DNA is TGTGCCAGCAGCTTCCACTTCCGGGGGCGGGGGGACCCGAACACTGAAGCTTTCTTT. Translated, it gives CASSFHFRGRGDPNTEAFF.

The rearrangement links TRBV5-6 to TRBJ2-1, with 9 bases that match TRBD2. CDR1 is SGHDT and CDR2 is YYEEEE in the germline V gene. This CDR3 is 19 amino acids long. V trimming: 4 bases; J trimming: 0 bases; junction bases outside the gene matches: 14. The CDR3 reads CASSPAMASGASSYNEQFF. The CDR3 DNA is TGTGCCAGCAGCCCGGCGATGGCTAGCGGGGCGAGCTCCTACAATGAGCAGTTCTTC.

This clone was detected only a few times. The chain combines TRBV9 with TRBJ2-7; 9 bases align to TRBD1. This CDR3 comprises 16 residues. Germline CDR1 is SGDLS and CDR2 is YYNGEE. V shed 2 bases and J 3 bases; nucleotides not matched to a gene: 9. The CDR3 loop is CASSVTGAGQGYEQYF. The CDR3 DNA reads TGTGCCAGCAGCGTTACAGGCGCGGGACAGGGCTACGAGCAGTACTTC.

This chain links TRBV7-8 with TRBJ1-2; 9 bases are shared with TRBD1. The V gene's germline CDR1 is SGHVS and CDR2 FQNEAQ. This CDR3 has 18 residues. J gave up 4 bases and V 1 base, and 13 bases lay outside the gene matches. Here the CDR3 DNA reads TGTGCCAGCAGCTTAGTGCCCCCACAGGGGGCGGTAGGCTATGGCTACACCTTC. The encoded protein is CASSLVPPQGAVGYGYTF.

This clone was seen just once. The chain joins TRBV15 to TRBJ2-5; a possible D gene is TRBD2 (5 bases). The germline gives CDR1 LNHNV, CDR2 YYDKDF (reference sequence). This CDR3 has 14 residues. V shed 4 bases and J shed 1 base, with 10 bases lying between them. The CDR3 is CATSTWTAQETQYF. In nucleotides, the CDR3 is TGTGCCACCAGCACCTGGACTGCCCAAGAGACCCAGTACTTC.

The rearrangement links TRBV4-3 to TRBJ2-2; TRBD1 agrees at 7 bases. Trimming cost V 3 bases and J 0 bases; bases outside gene matches: 7. CDR3 size: 17 residues. Germline lookup yields CDR1 LGHNA and CDR2 YSLEER. The CDR3 region is CASSHPRTGSNTGELFF. DNA of the CDR3: TGCGCCAGCAGCCATCCCCGGACAGGTTCGAACACCGGGGAGCTGTTTTTT.

V gene TRBV28 combines with J gene TRBJ1-1; TRBD1 is a possible D gene (5 bases). The V and J ends lost 0 bases and 1 base respectively, with 12 bases between them. This CDR3 contains 16 residues. The germline CDR1 and CDR2 sequences are MDHEN and SYDVKM. The CDR3 spells CASSLWVGQGNTEAFF. CDR3 DNA: TGTGCCAGCAGTTTATGGGTAGGGCAGGGGAACACTGAAGCTTTCTTT.

V and J are TRBV2 and TRBJ2-7, with 7 bases matching TRBD1. The CDR3 sequence is 15 residues long. Per the germline V gene, CDR1 is SNHLY and CDR2 is FYNNEI. The ends lost 6 bases at V and 1 base at J; junction bases unmatched: 9. The CDR3 DNA reads TGTGCCAGCAGAAAGACAGGGAGTAATTCCTACGAGCAGTACTTC. Translated: CASRKTGSNSYEQYF. Filled out from reference TRBV2 and TRBJ2-7, the complete variable domain reads EPEVTQTPSHQVTQMGQEVILRCVPISNHLYFYWYRQILGQKVEFLVSFYNNEISEKSEIFDDQFSVERPDGSNFTLKIRSTKLEDSAMYFCASRKTGSNSYEQYFGPGTRLTVT.

The chain is built from TRBV2 and TRBJ1-4, with D maybe TRBD1 (5 bases). Trimming took off 1 base at V and 8 bases at J, with 17 bases between the two ends. In germline, CDR1 is SNHLY, CDR2 FYNNEI. The CDR3 covers 16 residues. DNA of the CDR3: TGTGCCAGCAGTGAAGAGGCGAGACGGCCAGGGGAAAAACTGTTTTTT. Protein: CASSEEARRPGEKLFF.